This TCR beta chain originates from a study of T cell responses to AZD1222 COVID-19 vaccine. Study observations and caveats: Spike-specific TCR breadth and depth went up after people got two AZD1222 doses. Donors, mostly white British, included more females; clonal diversity was possibly underestimated.

This clone was observed a single time. No antigen is known for it. The table came from immunoSEQ multiplex PCR; TCRdb's copy has only in-frame clones and leaves some out. The sample lists approximately 130,000 clones; approximately 88% were seen once. There are 15 residues in the CDR3. V dropped 4 bases and J dropped 3; count of bases not matched to a gene: 3. CDR1 and CDR2 (germline): MNHEY, SVGEGT. This TCR derives from an adult who received the AZD1222 COVID-19 vaccine. Sample: peripheral blood, taken 28 days after the second AZD1222 dose. The chain links TRBV6-2 or TRBV6-3 to TRBJ1-4, with 9 nucleotides matching TRBD1. The CDR3 sequence is CASSFRQGANEKLFF. The CDR3 DNA follows: TGTGCCAGCAGTTTCCGACAGGGGGCTAATGAAAAACTGTTTTTT.